The entry that follows covers one TCR beta chain sequence. Antigen unknown. The PCR had 60 Vbeta and 13 Jbeta primers. Sequenced by immunoSEQ multiplex PCR; TCRdb stores in-frame clones only, minus some. The repertoire has roughly 190,000 clones, around four fifths of them found once; the top ten carry 0.9% to 1.2%. The entry originates in a study of cytomegalovirus exposure and HLA in healthy donors. Study information: Inside one of the first data releases sat 75 million to 100 million unique TCRs taken from HLA-typed donors. General study points: It emerged from a later analysis that several of the most significant clusters appeared to be linked to common viral pathogens.

Healthy bone marrow donors made up the donors. Germline V gene lookup returns CDR1 SGHTA and CDR2 FQGTGA. The CDR3 extends over 17 amino acids. Trimming cost V 5 bases and J 9 bases, with 27 bases left between them. The receptor was derived from a middle-aged woman in good health and CMV-seronegative. The chain joins TRBV7-3 to TRBJ2-3; D might be TRBD2 (7 bases). The sample was PBMCs. For the CDR3, the DNA is TGTGCCAGCAGCCGTGGGGGGGGGCTAGCGTCCCAAGGCACGCAGTATTTT. Translation gives CASSRGGGLASQGTQYF.